This note documents a single T cell receptor (beta chain) sequence. The antigen is undetermined. Nashville, Tennessee was home to all donors, who were Caucasian adults. This entry belongs to a study of shared clonotypes between healthy human individuals. Study conclusions and caveats: Memory subsets generally showed lower estimated richness than naive subsets. The study found lower generation probabilities in non-shared clonotypes than in those shared by all four donors.

DNA at 200 ng, 25,000 to 30,000 T cell genomes, went into sorted-subset replicate PCRs. This table comes from immunoSEQ multiplex PCR, and its TCRdb copy is limited to in-frame clones, with some not included. In the table there are fewer than 850,000 clones, around 91% of which are singletons. V lost 1 base, J lost 6 bases, and 13 bases lay in between. Germline assignment: CDR1 SGHAT and CDR2 FQNNGV. The CDR3 loop spans 14 amino acids. The sequenced sample consisted of memory CD8+ T cells from PBMCs. The sample's subset: CD45RO+ cells pooled with CCR7-negative TemRA cells. The genes are TRBV11-2 and TRBJ2-7; no definite D call. This clonotype originated in a man between 18 and 35 years old in good health. Some clones in this sample may be carry-over from other donors' samples. The CDR3 loop is CASSLVTPSPEQYF. The CDR3 DNA sequence: TGTGCCAGCAGCTTAGTCACTCCTTCCCCCGAGCAGTACTTC.